This T cell receptor (beta chain) was recovered during a study of cytomegalovirus exposure and HLA in healthy donors. Study outcomes and limitations: Among TCR beta chains, those listed as cytomegalovirus-associated numbered about 150. In vitro checks showed that a few CMV-associated chains really do target CMV antigens.

Sequencing was performed with immunoSEQ multiplex PCR; in TCRdb, only in-frame clones are kept and a portion is missing. The sample shows 300,000 to 400,000 clones, roughly 90% of them seen only once. Concerning this clone itself: Its matching antigen is unknown.

V gave up 5 bases and J gave up 2 bases; unmatched junction bases: 5. CDR1 is SGHTA and CDR2 is FQGNSA in the germline V gene. The CDR3 is made up of 15 amino acids. The chain links TRBV7-2 to TRBJ2-1; 8 positions match TRBD1. Sequencing was carried out using PBMCs. The sequence was obtained from a man aged 25-45 years in good health and CMV-seronegative. The CDR3 coding sequence is TGTGCCAGCAGCCAACAACAGGGGGCCTACAATGAGCAGTTCTTC. Protein sequence: CASSQQQGAYNEQFF.